What follows describes a single T cell receptor beta chain. The data are from a study of blood T cell repertoires in COVID-19. About the study: The analysed material was cDNA or gDNA that came from T cells, B-cell-depleted T cells, or PBMCs.

In the study's own analysis: The authors estimated nucleated cell counts from reference gene primer amplification. Measured with immunoSEQ multiplex PCR; TCRdb has only the in-frame clones, and not every one. From that table come the V and J calls and clone size; the DNA was used to work out D and trimming. This sample has a few hundred thousand clones; roughly 90% occur once, and the top ten carry around 4%. Participants were placed into cohorts based on the clinical history they reported. Two negative PCRs, clearance, or symptom resolution characterized the recovered Cohort 3 donors. The sample comprised PBMCs or T cells enriched from blood (not recorded which). This clonotype originated in a woman in her twenties or thirties who had recovered from COVID-19.

In nucleotides, the CDR3 is TGTGCCAGCAGCCAAGAAATGGCTCAGCCCCAGCATTTT. Encoded protein: CASSQEMAQPQHF. The rearrangement links TRBV3-1 (or the pseudogene TRBV3-2) to TRBJ1-5; D gene ambiguous. Germline V gene sequence: CDR1 LGHDT, CDR2 YNNKEL (reference sequence). CDR3 length equals 13 residues. V lost 0 bases, J lost 6 bases, and 6 bases lay in between.